Listed here are 10 T cell receptor beta chains from one sample, sequenced in a study of blood T cell repertoires in COVID-19. Measured with immunoSEQ multiplex PCR; TCRdb has only the in-frame clones, and not every one. The sample lists roughly 280,000 clones, about 87% occurring once. The source material was PBMCs or T cells enriched from blood (not recorded which). These TCRs come from a woman between 45 and 65 years old who had recovered from COVID-19.

The chain has TRBV6-1 and TRBJ2-1; 10 bases match TRBD1. CDR3 length equals 15 residues. Trimming removed 7 bases from V and 2 bases from J; junction bases left unmatched: 5. CDR1 MNHNS and CDR2 SASEGT come from the germline V gene. CDR3 sequence reads: CASIFGQGAYNEQFF. CDR3 in DNA: TGTGCCAGCATCTTCGGACAGGGGGCCTACAATGAGCAGTTCTTC.

The chain carries TRBV7-6 and TRBJ1-1; the D gene is possibly TRBD1 (5 bases). Trimming pared 0 bases from V and 3 bases from J, leaving 17 bases between. Looked up from germline, CDR1 is SGHVS and CDR2 is FNYEAQ. The CDR3 consists of 17 residues. The CDR3 DNA follows: TGTGCCAGCAGCTTAGCGATTTCCGAGGACATAGACACTGAAGCTTTCTTT. Its protein is CASSLAISEDIDTEAFF. The full variable domain, in which reference TRBV7-6 and TRBJ1-1 provide the parts outside the CDR3, is GAGVSQSPRYKVTKRGQDVALRCDPISGHVSLYWYRQALGQGPEFLTYFNYEAQQDKSGLPNDRFSAERPEGSISTLTIQRTEQRDSAMYRCASSLAISEDIDTEAFFGQGTRLTVV.

V usage is TRBV11-2 and J usage is TRBJ1-4; 7 positions match TRBD1. Germline trimming cut 7 bases from V and 0 bases from J; bases unmatched to any gene: 17. This CDR3 is 19 amino acids long. Germline CDR1 reads SGHAT; CDR2 reads FQNNGV. As DNA, the CDR3 is TGTGCCAGCACCAAACGGCAACAGGGGACTGCCGCAACTAATGAAAAACTGTTTTTT. Amino acids: CASTKRQQGTAATNEKLFF.

The rearrangement links TRBV7-2 to TRBJ1-5; a possible D gene is TRBD1 (6 bases). Per the germline V gene, CDR1 is SGHTA and CDR2 is FQGNSA. This CDR3 comprises 15 residues. V lost 8 bases and J 0 bases, leaving 14 bases between the germline ends. The CDR3 bases are TGTGCCAGCTCAAGGGGGGGTTATAGCAATCAGCCCCAGCATTTT. It translates to CASSRGGYSNQPQHF.

This chain connects TRBV30 to TRBJ1-5, with unresolved D. The CDR3 has 14 residues. Trimming took 3 bases from V and 4 from J, leaving 13 bases between them. In germline, CDR1 is GTSNPN, CDR2 SVGIG (reference sequence). CDR3 coding DNA: TGTGCCTGGAGGGAGATGGGTCCGAATCAGCCCCAGCATTTT. Residues: CAWREMGPNQPQHF.

V and J are TRBV19 and TRBJ1-5; 8 bases agree with TRBD1. With 4 bases clipped from V and 5 bases from J, the junction kept 4 bases outside the gene matches. Germline CDR1 is LNHDA and CDR2 is SQIVND (reference sequence). This CDR3 spans 14 amino acids. The CDR3 region has the DNA TGTGCCAGTAGTACGGGACAGGCCGATCAGCCCCAGCATTTT. This sequence encodes CASSTGQADQPQHF.

This clone was seen a single time. The chain has TRBV7-9 and TRBJ1-6, with unresolved D. Germline V gene sequence: CDR1 SEHNR, CDR2 FQNEAQ (reference sequence). This CDR3 is 12 amino acids long. The V gene lost 8 bases and the J gene lost 3 bases, with 5 bases spanning the gap. CDR3 sequence reads: CASQNYNSPLHF. The CDR3 DNA reads TGTGCCAGCCAGAACTATAATTCACCCCTCCACTTT.

This clone has only a few counts. The rearrangement uses TRBV4-1 and TRBJ1-5, with no clear D. Germline CDR1 MGHRA, CDR2 YSYEKL. Deletions cut 6 bases from V and 0 bases from J, with 9 bases between. This CDR3 region has 14 residues. The DNA of the CDR3 is TGCGCCAGCAGTATGGCGGTTAGCAATCAGCCCCAGCATTTT. It yields the protein CASSMAVSNQPQHF.

The chain links TRBV29-1 to TRBJ1-2, with D perhaps matching TRBD1 (6 bases). CDR1 is SQVTM and CDR2 is ANQGSEA in the germline V gene. The length of the CDR3 is 11 residues. V was trimmed by 5 bases and J by 14 bases, leaving 18 bases between them. The DNA of the CDR3 is TGCAGCGTTCGGGACACAAGGCTAGAAACCTTC. It translates to CSVRDTRLETF.

J is TRBJ1-1 and V is TRBV21-1. TRBV21-1 is recorded as a pseudogene. The CDR3 is 13 residues long. Here the CDR3 reads CASSNGEDTEAFF. DNA of the CDR3: TGTGCCAGCAGCAATGGTGAGGATACTGAAGCTTTCTTT.